This TCR beta chain was recorded in a study of blood T cell repertoires in COVID-19. Study-wide context: PBMCs, B-cell-depleted T cells, or T cells provided the cDNA or gDNA that made up the material.

V shed 0 bases and J 9 bases; nucleotides not matched to a gene: 5. This CDR3 is 16 amino acids long. Germline V gene sequence: CDR1 SEHNR, CDR2 FQNEAQ (reference sequence). Profiled with immunoSEQ multiplex PCR; TCRdb holds only in-frame clones, not every one. The sample contains about 150,000 clones, approximately 85% of which appear only once. Enrolment of Seattle patients took place during active infection, and they were followed longitudinally. In this sample, this clone turned up a few times. The sample comprised peripheral blood. The TCR was taken from a man between 60 and 75 years old with COVID-19, enrolled during active disease. V usage is TRBV7-9 and J usage is TRBJ2-1; 13 bases fit TRBD2. CDR3 nucleotide sequence: TGTGCCAGCAGCTTAGCCGTGGGACTAGCGGGAATTGAGCAGTTCTTC. Translation gives CASSLAVGLAGIEQFF.